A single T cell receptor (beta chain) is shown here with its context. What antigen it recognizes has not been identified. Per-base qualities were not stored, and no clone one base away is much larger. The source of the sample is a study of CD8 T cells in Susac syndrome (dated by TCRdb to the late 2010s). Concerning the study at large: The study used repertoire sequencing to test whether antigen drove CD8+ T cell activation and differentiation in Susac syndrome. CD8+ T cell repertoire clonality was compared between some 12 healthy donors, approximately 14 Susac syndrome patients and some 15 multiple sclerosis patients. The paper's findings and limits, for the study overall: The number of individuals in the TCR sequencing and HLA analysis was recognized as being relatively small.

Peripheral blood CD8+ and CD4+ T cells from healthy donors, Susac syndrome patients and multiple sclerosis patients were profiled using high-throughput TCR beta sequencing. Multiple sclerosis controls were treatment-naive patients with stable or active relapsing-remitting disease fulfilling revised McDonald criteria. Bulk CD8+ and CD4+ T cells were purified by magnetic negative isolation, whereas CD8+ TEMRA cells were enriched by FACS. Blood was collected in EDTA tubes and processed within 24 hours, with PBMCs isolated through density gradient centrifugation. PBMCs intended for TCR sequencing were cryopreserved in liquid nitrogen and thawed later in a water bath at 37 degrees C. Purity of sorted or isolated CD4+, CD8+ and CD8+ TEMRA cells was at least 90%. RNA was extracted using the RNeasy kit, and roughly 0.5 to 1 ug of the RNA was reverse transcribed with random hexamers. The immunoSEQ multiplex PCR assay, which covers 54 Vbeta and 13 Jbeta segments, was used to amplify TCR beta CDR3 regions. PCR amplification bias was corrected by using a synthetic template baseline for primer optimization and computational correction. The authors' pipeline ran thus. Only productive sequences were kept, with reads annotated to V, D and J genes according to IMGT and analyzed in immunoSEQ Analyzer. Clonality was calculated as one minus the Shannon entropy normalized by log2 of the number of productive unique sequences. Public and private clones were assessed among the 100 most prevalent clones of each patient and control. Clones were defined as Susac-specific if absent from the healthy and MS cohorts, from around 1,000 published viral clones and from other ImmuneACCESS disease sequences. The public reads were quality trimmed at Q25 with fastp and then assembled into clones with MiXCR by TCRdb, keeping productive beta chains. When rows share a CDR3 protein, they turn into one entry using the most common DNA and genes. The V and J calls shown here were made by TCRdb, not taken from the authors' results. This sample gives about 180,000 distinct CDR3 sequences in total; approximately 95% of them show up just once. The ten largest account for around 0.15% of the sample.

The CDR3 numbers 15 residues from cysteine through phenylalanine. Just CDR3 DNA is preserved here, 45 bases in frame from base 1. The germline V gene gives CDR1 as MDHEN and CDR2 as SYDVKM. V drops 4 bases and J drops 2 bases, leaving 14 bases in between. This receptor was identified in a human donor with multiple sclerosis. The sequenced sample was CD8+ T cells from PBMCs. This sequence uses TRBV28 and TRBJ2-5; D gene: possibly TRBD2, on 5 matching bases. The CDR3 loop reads CASSSPWTPQETQYF. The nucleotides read TGTGCCAGCAGTTCCCCTTGGACTCCACAAGAGACCCAGTACTTC.